What follows is one TCR beta chain and its context. This specimen belongs to a study of blood T cell repertoires in COVID-19. This CDR3 is built from 17 residues. Here immunoSEQ multiplex PCR was the method, and the copy in TCRdb shows in-frame clones only, minus some. The sample has under 350,000 clones; around 90% are singletons. V and J are TRBV21-1 and TRBJ1-1; TRBD1 is the table's D call, not checked against the DNA. TRBV21-1 is described as a pseudogene. This TCR was sampled from a woman under 40 with COVID-19, enrolled during active disease. The sequencing input was peripheral blood. The CDR3 protein is CASSNQKSNRSNTEAFF. Written as DNA, the CDR3 is TGTGCCAGCAGCAATCAGAAATCGAACAGGTCGAACACTGAAGCTTTCTTT.